The T cell receptor beta chain described here comes from a study of shared clonotypes between healthy human individuals. CDR3 length equals 18 residues. V was cut by 4 bases and J by 0 bases, with 19 bases left in between. CDR1 is SEHNR, CDR2 FQNEAQ, per germline (reference sequence). Here immunoSEQ multiplex PCR was the method, and the copy in TCRdb shows in-frame clones only, minus some. This table has about 1,500,000 clones, approximately 97% appearing once. The rearrangement uses TRBV7-9 and TRBJ1-3; weak D call: TRBD1 (5 bases). The sequence was collected from a young man in good health. Sequencing input: naive CD4+ T cells sorted from blood. Subset specified: CD45RA+ positively selected. CDR3 sequence (DNA): TGTGCCAGCAGCTCGGTGCATACGGGGCTCAACTCTGGAAACACCATATATTTT. Translation: CASSSVHTGLNSGNTIYF. Using reference TRBV7-9 and TRBJ1-3 for the parts outside the CDR3, the full variable domain is DTGVSQNPRHKITKRGQNVTFRCDPISEHNRLYWYRQTLGQGPEFLTYFQNEAQLEKSRLLSDRFSAERPKGSFSTLEIQRTEQGDSAMYLCASSSVHTGLNSGNTIYFGEGSWLTVV.